The 10 T cell receptor beta chains listed next were all sequenced from one sample in a study of molecular identifiers for immune sequencing clone quantification. TCRdb redid the calling of the PCR reads with MiXCR, one entry per CDR3 protein. The repertoire holds some 590,000 distinct CDR3 sequences, with around 25% as singletons. The sample was naive CD8+ T cells from blood, with Jurkat cell RNA spiked in. Subset in this sample: FACS-sorted CD8+CD4-CCR7+CD45RA+ naive T cells. All receptors derive from a human donor in good health. Some libraries in this study had Jurkat cell RNA spiked in.

This clonotype was detected many times. The chain couples TRBV4-1 to TRBJ2-7, with TRBD1 matching 9 bases. Germline CDR1 MGHRA, CDR2 YSYEKL. Unmatched junction bases numbered 10, after V lost 6 bases and J lost 4 bases. This CDR3 is 15 amino acids long. The CDR3 spells CASSHPGQGSYEQYF. The CDR3 DNA sequence: TGCGCCAGCAGTCATCCGGGACAGGGATCGTACGAGCAGTACTTC.

Turning to this clonotype: The germline gene is not matched at one end of the junction; a read error may be the cause. The chain employs TRBV6-5 and TRBJ2-7; 8 nucleotides match TRBD1. CDR3 size: 13 residues. CDR1 and CDR2 from the germline V gene are MNHEY and SVGAGI. The CDR3 here is CASSLDRGYEQHF. CDR3 DNA sequence: TGTGCCAGCAGCCTTGACAGGGGCTACGAGCAGCACTTC.

The rearrangement joins TRBV18 to TRBJ2-7; 10 nucleotides line up with TRBD1. The CDR3 spans 13 residues. V lost 4 bases, J lost 6 bases, and 3 bases stayed unmatched. In germline, CDR1 is KGHSH, CDR2 LQKENI. This chain's CDR3 is CASSRQGAPEQYF. CDR3 nucleotides: TGTGCCAGCTCACGACAGGGGGCGCCCGAGCAGTACTTC.

A note on this clonotype: A read error may explain this, as a much larger clone is one base away. This chain links TRBV5-5 with TRBJ2-3; D gene unclear. CDR3 size: 12 residues. V was cut by 4 bases and J by 2 bases, with 5 bases left in between. Germline V lookup: CDR1 SGHKS, CDR2 YYEKEE (reference sequence). In nucleotides, the CDR3 is TGTGCCAGCAGCGCCTACACAGATACGCAGTATTTT. The encoded protein is CASSAYTDTQYF.

Of note for this clonotype: This may be a read error: a much more frequent sequence differs by one nucleotide. This chain uses TRBV25-1 with TRBJ2-3; no clear D. From germline, CDR1 is MGHDK and CDR2 SYGVNS. The CDR3 runs to 12 residues. CDR3 nucleotides: TGTGCCACCAGTGAAATCGGAGATACGCAGTATTTT. This gives the protein CATSEIGDTQYF.

The table lists this clonotype with many counts. This rearrangement joins TRBV7-8 to TRBJ2-1; D is ambiguous. CDR3 length: 17 amino acids. The V end was cut by 4 bases, the J end by 7 bases, with 23 bases between. CDR1 SGHVS and CDR2 FQNEAQ come from the germline V gene. CDR3: CASSYLAGVGIQNEQFF. CDR3 DNA sequence: TGTGCCAGCAGCTACCTGGCAGGAGTCGGAATCCAGAATGAGCAGTTCTTC.

The chain recombines TRBV30 with TRBJ1-6, with 10 bases matching TRBD1. From germline, CDR1 is GTSNPN and CDR2 SVGIG (reference sequence). V lost 1 base and J lost 8; bases outside the gene matches: 2. This CDR3 has 14 residues. The DNA of the CDR3 is TGTGCCTGGAGTGAGGGGACAGGGGATTCACCCCTCCACTTT. It codes for CAWSEGTGDSPLHF.

The chain uses TRBV10-3 and TRBJ2-3; 8 bases align to TRBD2. Germline V lookup: CDR1 ENHRY, CDR2 SYGVKD. The CDR3 extends over 19 amino acids. With 1 base clipped from V and 3 bases from J, the junction kept 15 bases outside the gene matches. The CDR3, as DNA: TGTGCCATCAGTGAGTATGGTAGCGGGATCTCTCAGGTGACAGATACGCAGTATTTT. Protein product: CAISEYGSGISQVTDTQYF.

This clonotype was observed many times. This chain links TRBV4-2 with TRBJ1-5; TRBD1 is a possible D gene (5 bases). Looked up from germline, CDR1 is LGHNA and CDR2 is YNFKEQ. This CDR3 has 16 amino acids. V was trimmed by 0 bases and J by 0 bases, leaving 9 bases between them. CDR3 DNA: TGTGCCAGCAGCCAAGAATTGGGACTTAGCAATCAGCCCCAGCATTTT. It specifies CASSQELGLSNQPQHF.

This clonotype was seen only a few times. V and J are TRBV4-1 and TRBJ2-1, with D unclear. Trimming stripped 0 bases from V and 6 bases from J, with 12 bases between. The CDR3 is made up of 15 amino acids. Germline V gives CDR1 MGHRA, CDR2 YSYEKL. CDR3 sequence (DNA): TGCGCCAGCAGCCAAGATCTGGGCGCAGCCAATGAGCAGTTCTTC. Amino acid sequence: CASSQDLGAANEQFF.